These T cell receptor beta chains were read from a single sample in a study of blood T cell repertoires in COVID-19. The method was immunoSEQ multiplex PCR; TCRdb's version includes in-frame clones alone and lacks a portion of them. The data contain about 140,000 clones, 76% of them seen just once; the ten biggest clones take up under 6%. The sequenced material came from peripheral blood. The receptors here all came from a woman of 80 years or more with active or convalescent COVID-19. The CDR3 runs from the conserved cysteine through the conserved F or W. Each record gives: V gene, clone size, CDR3 length, J gene, D gene, CDR3 DNA, CDR3 protein. The D gene is left open where the match is weak. The size entry is marked missing in some rows and otherwise reads once, few, many or a size class.

>TRBV29-1|.|14|TRBJ1-1|TRBD1
TGCAGCGTTGAAGCCGCGGGACAGGGCTCTGAAGCTTTCTTT
CSVEAAGQGSEAFF
>TRBV7-8|.|14|TRBJ1-4|.
TGTGCCAGCAGCCTAGGGGGACTTAATGAAAAACTGTTTTTT
CASSLGGLNEKLFF
>TRBV7-3|few|15|TRBJ1-3|TRBD1
TGTGCCAGCAGCTTAACGGCAGGGGGAGGAAACACCATATATTTT
CASSLTAGGGNTIYF
>TRBV11-2|.|13|TRBJ1-5|.
TGTGCCAGCAGCTTAGGCAGGGGACAGCCCCAGCATTTT
CASSLGRGQPQHF
>TRBV5-1|.|15|TRBJ2-1|TRBD1
TGCGCCAGCAGTTGGGACAGGGGGCACGTCCGTGAGCAGTTCTTC
CASSWDRGHVREQFF
>TRBV10-3|.|14|TRBJ2-7|TRBD1
TGTGCCATCAGTGTCCTTGGGACAGGGGAAGAGCAGTACTTC
CAISVLGTGEEQYF
>TRBV6-4|once|16|TRBJ2-2|TRBD1
TGTGCCAGCAGCCGGGACAGGCAGACGAACACCGGGGAGCTGTTTTTT
CASSRDRQTNTGELFF
>TRBV19|.|18|TRBJ1-1|.
TGTGCCAGTAGTGACGCTCTTAGGGGAACCCACTACAACGCTGAAGCTTTCTTT
CASSDALRGTHYNAEAFF
>TRBV6-6|.|16|TRBJ1-5|TRBD1
TGTGCCAGCAGTTACTTTAGAGGACAGGGGAGGCAGCCCCAGCATTTT
CASSYFRGQGRQPQHF
>TRBV7-3|.|16|TRBJ1-3|TRBD1
TGTGCCAGCAGCTCATCGGACAGGGGCCCTGGAAACACCATATATTTT
CASSSSDRGPGNTIYF
>TRBV9|medium-sized|15|TRBJ1-6|.
TGTGCCAGCAGCGTCCGAGGGCTGCGGGGTTCACCCCTCCACTTT
CASSVRGLRGSPLHF
>TRBV4-1|.|17|TRBJ1-2|TRBD1
TGCGCCAGCAGCCAAGCCGGGACAGGTCGAGCTAACTATGGCTACACCTTC
CASSQAGTGRANYGYTF
>TRBV5-3|.|13|TRBJ1-4|TRBD1
TGTGCCAGGGGGACAGGGAAGAATGAAAAACTGTTTTTT
CARGTGKNEKLFF
>TRBV6-2/TRBV6-3|few|17|TRBJ2-3|.
TGTGCCAGCAGTTACTCGGGGGCACGGACTCAGTCAGATACGCAGTATTTT
CASSYSGARTQSDTQYF
>TRBV6-2/TRBV6-3|.|14|TRBJ1-5|TRBD1
TGTGCCAGCAGTTCTGGACAGGGCCCTCAGCCCCAGCATTTT
CASSSGQGPQPQHF
>TRBV7-2|.|13|TRBJ1-2|.
TGTGCCAGCAGCATAGACGGCACTAGTGGCTACACCTTC
CASSIDGTSGYTF
>TRBV28|.|16|TRBJ1-6|TRBD1
TGTGCCAGCAGCGCCAACCAGGGGGTCATTAATTCACCCCTCCACTTT
CASSANQGVINSPLHF
>TRBV19|.|15|TRBJ1-1|TRBD1
TGTGCCAGTAGTAAACAGGGGGAGATGAACACTGAAGCTTTCTTT
CASSKQGEMNTEAFF
>TRBV3-1/TRBV3-2|few|16|TRBJ1-6|TRBD1
TGTGCCAGCAGCCAAGGTAGGAGGGGGCAATATTCACCCCTCCACTTT
CASSQGRRGQYSPLHF
>TRBV6-2/TRBV6-3|few|14|TRBJ1-2|.
TGTGCCAGCAGTTACGTCGGGGGATCCTATGGCTACACCTTC
CASSYVGGSYGYTF
>TRBV10-3|.|13|TRBJ1-2|TRBD1
TGTGCCATCAGGCTAACAGGGGGAGATCGCTACACCTTC
CAIRLTGGDRYTF
>TRBV9|.|19|TRBJ2-3|TRBD2
TGTGCCAGCAGCGTATGGGTTGCGGGGGGGGGCCCCCGGACAGATACGCAGTATTTT
CASSVWVAGGGPRTDTQYF
>TRBV28|.|15|TRBJ1-3|.
TGTGCCAGCAGTTTTCTGCGGGGCTCTGGAAACACCATATATTTT
CASSFLRGSGNTIYF
>TRBV6-5|.|15|TRBJ1-4|TRBD1
TGTGCCAGCAGACAGGGGCCCGCAACTAATGAAAAACTGTTTTTT
CASRQGPATNEKLFF
>TRBV6-5|.|15|TRBJ2-1|TRBD2
TGTGCCAGCAAGCCGGGAGGACATCAGTACAATGAGCAGTTCTTC
CASKPGGHQYNEQFF
>TRBV2|few|13|TRBJ2-2|.
TGTGCCAGCGACACCCTCGGCACCGGGGAGCTGTTTTTT
CASDTLGTGELFF
>TRBV7-9|.|13|TRBJ1-2|.
TGTGCCAGCAGCTTTGGGGGGGCTGATGGCTACACCTTC
CASSFGGADGYTF
>TRBV11-2|.|13|TRBJ1-2|.
TGTGCCAGCAGCTTAGATTCAGGGGTCGGCTACACCTTC
CASSLDSGVGYTF
>TRBV6-5|.|13|TRBJ1-2|.
TGTGCCAGCAGTTTCACGACAGGCTATGGCTACACCTTC
CASSFTTGYGYTF
>TRBV30|.|17|TRBJ2-1|TRBD2
TGTGCCTGGAGAGGAAGAACCGGGACTAGCGGGGTCAATGAGCAGTTCTTC
CAWRGRTGTSGVNEQFF
>TRBV29-1|.|14|TRBJ1-4|TRBD1
TGCAGCGTTGGAGACAGGGGAGTAGGAGAAAAACTGTTTTTT
CSVGDRGVGEKLFF
>TRBV15|.|17|TRBJ2-2|TRBD1
TGTGCCACCAGCAGAGACCGCAGGACAGGTGACACCGGGGAGCTGTTTTTT
CATSRDRRTGDTGELFF
>TRBV19|.|17|TRBJ1-6|TRBD1
TGTGCCAGTATCGGCCGGCGGGACAGGGGTAGGAATTCACCCCTCCACTTT
CASIGRRDRGRNSPLHF
>TRBV19|.|16|TRBJ2-7|TRBD1
TGTGCCAGTAGCAGGACAGGGGGCGGCACGCTTTACGAGCAGTACTTC
CASSRTGGGTLYEQYF